The 5 T cell receptor beta chains in this list originate from one sample, sequenced in a study of blood T cell repertoires in COVID-19. Assay: immunoSEQ multiplex PCR; the TCRdb copy retains only in-frame clones and omits some. The sample lists about 270,000 clones, approximately 85% occurring once. Sequences were obtained from peripheral blood. These receptors were obtained from a human donor in a cohort sampled during active COVID-19.

The table lists this clone with a count of one. This chain joins TRBV7-3 and TRBJ2-7, with 8 bases matching TRBD2. CDR3 length: 15 amino acids. The V gene's germline CDR1 is SGHTA and CDR2 FQGTGA. The V gene end was trimmed by 1 base and the J gene end by 3 bases; junction bases not matched to a gene: 5. The CDR3 spells CASSLSSGTSYEQYF. Written as DNA, the CDR3 is TGTGCCAGCAGCTTAAGTTCCGGGACTAGCTACGAGCAGTACTTC.

The genes are TRBV19 and TRBJ2-7; 7 bases fit TRBD2. Per the germline V gene, CDR1 is LNHDA and CDR2 is SQIVND (reference sequence). CDR3 length: 15 amino acids. Germline trimming cut 3 bases from V and 2 bases from J; bases unmatched to any gene: 7. CDR3 sequence: CASSIRASGTYEQYF. For the CDR3, the DNA is TGTGCCAGTAGTATTCGGGCTAGCGGAACCTACGAGCAGTACTTC.

The chain recombines TRBV7-2 with TRBJ2-7; D is perhaps TRBD1 (6 bases). This CDR3 has 11 amino acids. V lost 5 bases, J lost 10 bases, and 12 bases lay in between. Germline-derived CDR1 and CDR2 are SGHTA and FQGNSA. CDR3 sequence: CASSLRQDQYF. In DNA form, the CDR3 reads TGTGCCAGCAGCCTCAGACAGGACCAGTACTTC.

The chain recombines TRBV28 with TRBJ1-4, with TRBD1 matching over 9 bases. The CDR3 covers 13 residues. Germline V gene data show CDR1 as MDHEN and CDR2 as SYDVKM. Trimming removed 3 bases from V and 10 bases from J; junction bases left unmatched: 3. This CDR3 reads CASSLGQGGKLFF. CDR3 bases: TGTGCCAGCAGTTTGGGACAGGGTGGAAAACTGTTTTTT.

The sample holds a few counts of this clone. V and J are TRBV12-5 and TRBJ1-1; 8 bases are a match to TRBD1. V lost 8 bases to trimming and J lost 10 bases; unmatched junction nucleotides: 9. Germline CDR1 reads LGHNT; CDR2 reads FRNRAP. The CDR3 is 12 residues long. The CDR3 is CASQAGGKGAFF. The CDR3 nucleotides are TGTGCTAGTCAGGCAGGGGGCAAAGGAGCTTTCTTT. The whole variable domain, remainder taken from reference TRBV12-5 and TRBJ1-1, is DARVTQTPRHKVTEMGQEVTMRCQPILGHNTVFWYRQTMMQGLELLAYFRNRAPLDDSGMPKDRFSAEMPDATLATLKIQPSEPRDSAVYFCASQAGGKGAFFGQGTRLTVV.